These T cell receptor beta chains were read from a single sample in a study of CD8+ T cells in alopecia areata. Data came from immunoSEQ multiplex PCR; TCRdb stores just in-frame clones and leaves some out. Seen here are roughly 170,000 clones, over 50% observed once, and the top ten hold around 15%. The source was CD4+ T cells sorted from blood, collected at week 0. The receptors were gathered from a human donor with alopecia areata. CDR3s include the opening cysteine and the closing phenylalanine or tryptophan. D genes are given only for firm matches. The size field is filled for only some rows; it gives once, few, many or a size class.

CDR3nt: TGTGCCAGCTCACCATATGGGGGGAGCTCCTACGAGCAGTACTTC; CDR3aa: CASSPYGGSSYEQYF; d_gene: .; j_gene: TRBJ2-7; abundance: .; v_gene: TRBV18
CDR3nt: TGCAGCGTTGCAGGAACAGATACGCAGTATTTT; CDR3aa: CSVAGTDTQYF; d_gene: .; j_gene: TRBJ2-3; abundance: .; v_gene: TRBV29-1
CDR3nt: TGTGCCAGCAGGCCACGTGGGGGAAGTGGCTACACCTTC; CDR3aa: CASRPRGGSGYTF; d_gene: .; j_gene: TRBJ1-2; abundance: .; v_gene: TRBV6-5
CDR3nt: TGCGCCAGCAGCTGGGGACAGGGATTTAGTGAGCAGTTCTTC; CDR3aa: CASSWGQGFSEQFF; d_gene: TRBD1; j_gene: TRBJ2-1; abundance: .; v_gene: TRBV5-1
CDR3nt: TGCGCCAGCAGCTTGGTGGTGGGACCTTACAATGAGCAGTTCTTC; CDR3aa: CASSLVVGPYNEQFF; d_gene: .; j_gene: TRBJ2-1; abundance: few; v_gene: TRBV5-1
CDR3nt: TGTGCCAGCAACCAGGGTTACGAGCAGTACTTC; CDR3aa: CASNQGYEQYF; d_gene: .; j_gene: TRBJ2-7; abundance: .; v_gene: TRBV5-6
CDR3nt: TGTGCCAGTAGTATATCCCCCGGGACAGGGGGTTCATACACCTTC; CDR3aa: CASSISPGTGGSYTF; d_gene: TRBD1; j_gene: TRBJ1-2; abundance: .; v_gene: TRBV19
CDR3nt: TGCGCCAGCACCTCTACTACCAGGGTGTACACCGGGGAGCTGTTTTTT; CDR3aa: CASTSTTRVYTGELFF; d_gene: .; j_gene: TRBJ2-2; abundance: .; v_gene: TRBV5-1
CDR3nt: TGTGCCAGCAGTTACGAACCCGACGAGCAGTACTTT; CDR3aa: CASSYEPDEQYF; d_gene: .; j_gene: TRBJ2-7; abundance: .; v_gene: TRBV6-6
CDR3nt: TGTGCCAGCAGTGCAAGCGGGGGAACACAAATTCAGTACTTC; CDR3aa: CASSASGGTQIQYF; d_gene: TRBD2; j_gene: TRBJ2-4; abundance: .; v_gene: TRBV7-9
CDR3nt: TGTGCCAGCAGCGCCGACAGGGTAATGGTTGAGCAGTTCTTC; CDR3aa: CASSADRVMVEQFF; d_gene: TRBD1; j_gene: TRBJ2-1; abundance: .; v_gene: TRBV28
CDR3nt: TGTGCCAGCAGCCTTCACCCCCCCAATGAGCAGTTCTTC; CDR3aa: CASSLHPPNEQFF; d_gene: .; j_gene: TRBJ2-1; abundance: .; v_gene: TRBV7-2
CDR3nt: TGTGCCAGCAGCTCAGACAGGGTGAGGGAGCAGTACTTC; CDR3aa: CASSSDRVREQYF; d_gene: TRBD1; j_gene: TRBJ2-7; abundance: .; v_gene: TRBV11-3
CDR3nt: TGTGCCAGCAGCACCGTCGGGTGGCAAGAGACCCAGTACTTC; CDR3aa: CASSTVGWQETQYF; d_gene: .; j_gene: TRBJ2-5; abundance: .; v_gene: TRBV5-6
CDR3nt: TGCAGCGTTGGAGGGGAAGGTCAGCCCCAGCATTTT; CDR3aa: CSVGGEGQPQHF; d_gene: .; j_gene: TRBJ1-5; abundance: .; v_gene: TRBV29-1
CDR3nt: TGTGCCAGCAGCTTGGCCCAGGGGGCGCAGGGAAACATTCAGTACTTC; CDR3aa: CASSLAQGAQGNIQYF; d_gene: TRBD1; j_gene: TRBJ2-4; abundance: .; v_gene: TRBV5-4
CDR3nt: TGTGCCAGCAGTTACGGACAGGGAAGAGGCTACACCTTC; CDR3aa: CASSYGQGRGYTF; d_gene: TRBD1; j_gene: TRBJ1-2; abundance: once; v_gene: TRBV6-5
CDR3nt: TGTGCATCCGGTGAGGGATCACCCCTCCACTTT; CDR3aa: CASGEGSPLHF; d_gene: .; j_gene: TRBJ1-6; abundance: few; v_gene: TRBV30
CDR3nt: TGTGCCAGCAGCTTAAGGGGCAGGGTGGATGGCTACACCTTC; CDR3aa: CASSLRGRVDGYTF; d_gene: .; j_gene: TRBJ1-2; abundance: few; v_gene: TRBV11-3
CDR3nt: TGCGCCAGCAGCCACTTGGGGGGCCTCCAAGAGACCCAGTACTTC; CDR3aa: CASSHLGGLQETQYF; d_gene: .; j_gene: TRBJ2-5; abundance: .; v_gene: TRBV4-1
CDR3nt: TGTGCCAGCAGCCCACAGGGAACCCATGGCTACACCTTC; CDR3aa: CASSPQGTHGYTF; d_gene: .; j_gene: TRBJ1-2; abundance: .; v_gene: TRBV14
CDR3nt: TGCAGCGTTGAAATTAGGGCCGAGCAGTACTTC; CDR3aa: CSVEIRAEQYF; d_gene: .; j_gene: TRBJ2-7; abundance: .; v_gene: TRBV29-1
CDR3nt: TGCGCCAGCAGCCCGAGGGACAGCTACAATCAGCCCCAGCATTTT; CDR3aa: CASSPRDSYNQPQHF; d_gene: TRBD1; j_gene: TRBJ1-5; abundance: .; v_gene: TRBV5-1
CDR3nt: TGCAGCGTTGGCCCAGGCAGCACAGATACGCAGTATTTT; CDR3aa: CSVGPGSTDTQYF; d_gene: .; j_gene: TRBJ2-3; abundance: .; v_gene: TRBV29-1
CDR3nt: TGTGCCAGCAGCCCTCTCGTAGGGGGAGAGACCCAGTACTTC; CDR3aa: CASSPLVGGETQYF; d_gene: .; j_gene: TRBJ2-5; abundance: .; v_gene: TRBV27
CDR3nt: TGTGCCAGCAGCAAAGCCGTGGGAGCCCAAGAGACCCAGTACTTC; CDR3aa: CASSKAVGAQETQYF; d_gene: .; j_gene: TRBJ2-5; abundance: .; v_gene: TRBV7-9
CDR3nt: TGCGCCAGCAGCCAAGTTCCGAGTTCACCCCTCCACTTT; CDR3aa: CASSQVPSSPLHF; d_gene: .; j_gene: TRBJ1-6; abundance: few; v_gene: TRBV4-1
CDR3nt: TGCGCCAGCAGCCAATATGCTCGCAAAGGGGGGCAGGGAAGCAATCAGCCCCAGCATTTT; CDR3aa: CASSQYARKGGQGSNQPQHF; d_gene: .; j_gene: TRBJ1-5; abundance: .; v_gene: TRBV4-1
CDR3nt: TGTGCCTGGAAGAAAGGGCTAGCCGGGAATGAGCAGTTCTTC; CDR3aa: CAWKKGLAGNEQFF; d_gene: .; j_gene: TRBJ2-1; abundance: .; v_gene: TRBV30
CDR3nt: TGTGCCAGTAGGGGAACAGAGCCTAACTATGGCTACACCTTC; CDR3aa: CASRGTEPNYGYTF; d_gene: .; j_gene: TRBJ1-2; abundance: .; v_gene: TRBV19
CDR3nt: TGTGCCAGCAGTGATACGGGGGGGTACTCTACAGATACGCAGTATTTT; CDR3aa: CASSDTGGYSTDTQYF; d_gene: TRBD2; j_gene: TRBJ2-3; abundance: .; v_gene: TRBV25-1
CDR3nt: TGTGCCAGCAATCAGGGAGGTAGTAATCAGCCCCAGCATTTT; CDR3aa: CASNQGGSNQPQHF; d_gene: .; j_gene: TRBJ1-5; abundance: .; v_gene: TRBV27